This record covers a single TCR beta chain. Its antigen is undetermined. Trimming took off 6 bases at V and 2 bases at J, with 10 bases between the two ends. Germline CDR1 is SEHNR and CDR2 is FQNEAQ (reference sequence). The CDR3 has 14 residues. The sample originates from a study of cytomegalovirus exposure and HLA in healthy donors. Study-level points and caveats: Specificity of a few CMV-associated chains for CMV antigens was verified in vitro.

Every donor was a healthy person donating bone marrow. Primers included in the PCR were 60 Vbeta and 13 Jbeta primers. Measured with immunoSEQ multiplex PCR; TCRdb has only the in-frame clones, and not every one. The data include about 190,000 clones; the top ten clones carry 0.75% to 1%. The clonotype comes from a woman aged 30 to 39 in good health and CMV-seropositive. Source material: PBMCs. The V and J genes are TRBV7-9 and TRBJ2-2, with D perhaps matching TRBD1 (6 bases). CDR3 residues: CASSYRVNTGELFF. CDR3 nucleotides: TGTGCCAGCAGTTACAGGGTTAACACCGGGGAGCTGTTTTTT.